The 15 T cell receptor beta chains reported below all come from one sample, sequenced in a study of blood T cell repertoires in COVID-19. The protocol was immunoSEQ multiplex PCR, while the TCRdb copy is restricted to in-frame clones and leaves out a portion. Of about 36,000 clones in the sample, 90% were seen once. The sequenced sample was peripheral blood. These receptors all stem from a human donor in a cohort sampled during active COVID-19.

The rearrangement joins TRBV3-1 (or the pseudogene TRBV3-2) to TRBJ2-3; TRBD2 matches 7 bases. Germline V gene lookup returns CDR1 LGHDT and CDR2 YNNKEL (reference sequence). V lost 5 bases, J lost 1 base, and 15 bases stayed unmatched. This CDR3 is 18 amino acids long. This CDR3 reads CASSTRSTSWSRTDTQYF. CDR3 coding DNA: TGTGCCAGCAGCACCCGGTCGACTAGCTGGTCCCGCACAGATACGCAGTATTTT.

The chain is built from TRBV6-5 and TRBJ1-1; 8 bases match TRBD1. V lost 6 bases, J lost 3 bases, and 3 bases stayed unmatched. Germline values: CDR1 MNHEY, CDR2 SVGAGI. The CDR3 sequence is 13 residues long. CDR3 sequence reads: CASRQGADTEAFF. DNA for the CDR3: TGTGCCAGCAGGCAGGGGGCGGACACTGAAGCTTTCTTT.

CDR3 nucleotide sequence: TGTGCCAGCAGTTCCCGACAGGGGGCGCATCGTCATGGCTACACCTTC. Its protein product is CASSSRQGAHRHGYTF. The genes are TRBV6-5 and TRBJ1-2; 10 nucleotides match TRBD1. The CDR3 consists of 16 residues. V was clipped by 4 bases and J by 6 bases; unmatched bases: 11. CDR1 is MNHEY and CDR2 is SVGAGI in the germline V gene.

The chain recombines TRBV9 with TRBJ2-6; 9 bases line up with TRBD1. The CDR3 length is 16 residues. Per the germline V gene, CDR1 is SGDLS and CDR2 is YYNGEE. V shed 4 bases and J 2 bases; nucleotides not matched to a gene: 4. The CDR3 sequence is CASSSRTGAGANVLTF. As DNA, the CDR3 is TGTGCCAGCAGCTCCCGGACAGGGGCTGGGGCCAACGTCCTGACTTTC.

This chain links TRBV5-1 with TRBJ2-5, with 9 bases aligning to TRBD2. Germline-derived CDR1 and CDR2 are SGHRS and YFSETQ. CDR3 length: 16 amino acids. The J segment lost 1 base and the V segment lost 0 bases, leaving 4 bases of the junction unmatched. CDR3 coding DNA: TGCGCCAGCAGCTTGGGGGCGGGAGGGATCCAAGAGACCCAGTACTTC. As protein: CASSLGAGGIQETQYF.

The rearrangement uses TRBV3-1 (or the pseudogene TRBV3-2) and TRBJ2-7; 7 positions agree with TRBD2. V was pared by 4 bases and J by 0 bases, with 3 bases of the junction left unmatched. The CDR3 extends over 14 amino acids. Germline values: CDR1 LGHDT, CDR2 YNNKEL (reference sequence). Written as DNA, the CDR3 is TGTGCCAGCAGCCCAGGCGGGAGCTCCTACGAGCAGTACTTC. This codes for CASSPGGSSYEQYF.

The chain carries TRBV6-5 and TRBJ2-5; 7 positions match TRBD1. The CDR3 length is 14 residues. J lost 2 bases, V lost 6 bases, and 6 bases had no gene match. CDR1 is MNHEY and CDR2 is SVGAGI in the germline V gene. CDR3 in DNA: TGTGCCAGCAGGCGGACAGGCAGACAAGAGACCCAGTACTTC. Translation: CASRRTGRQETQYF.

The V call is TRBV27, the J call TRBJ1-1; D is undetermined. V lost 2 bases, J lost 0 bases, and 7 bases lay in between. There are 14 residues in the CDR3. CDR1 MNHEY and CDR2 SMNVEV come from the germline V gene (reference sequence). Written as DNA, the CDR3 is TGTGCCAGCAGTTTACGGTCCGTGAACACTGAAGCTTTCTTT. Translating it yields CASSLRSVNTEAFF.

This clone appeared a single time. Here the CDR3 reads CATSRDGRGDTEAFF. DNA of the CDR3: TGTGCCACCAGCAGAGACGGACGGGGGGACACTGAAGCTTTCTTT. V usage is TRBV15 and J usage is TRBJ1-1; D is possibly TRBD1 (5 bases). V lost 0 bases to trimming and J lost 3 bases, with 11 bases between them. CDR1 is LNHNV and CDR2 is YYDKDF in the germline V gene (reference sequence). The CDR3 totals 15 residues.

The chain links TRBV18 to TRBJ2-6; 9 bases match TRBD1. This CDR3 has 23 amino acids. Germline V gives CDR1 KGHSH, CDR2 LQKENI. V lost 2 bases to trimming and J lost 0 bases; unmatched junction nucleotides: 20. CDR3 sequence: CASSPGGGYRGRLDGSGANVLTF. CDR3 bases: TGTGCCAGCTCACCAGGAGGAGGGTACAGGGGGCGTCTTGACGGCTCTGGGGCCAACGTCCTGACTTTC.

This sequence joins TRBV7-2 and TRBJ1-5; maybe TRBD1 (6 bases). Germline V CDR1 and CDR2: SGHTA, FQGNSA. The V end was cut by 5 bases, the J end by 6 bases, with 20 bases between. This CDR3 contains 16 residues. The CDR3 DNA reads TGTGCCAGCAGCCCCGCAGCAGGGGCGGGCAGTCAGCCCCAGCATTTT. Translation: CASSPAAGAGSQPQHF.

The chain links TRBV19 to TRBJ1-2, with 9 positions matching TRBD1. The CDR3 loop spans 14 amino acids. With V trimmed by 7 bases and J by 7 bases, 10 bases remained unmatched. CDR1 and CDR2 from the germline V gene are LNHDA and SQIVND (reference sequence). In DNA, the CDR3 is TGTGCCAGTACCGACAACAGGGGGCTTAGTGGCTACACCTTC. This encodes CASTDNRGLSGYTF.

V and J are TRBV5-4 and TRBJ1-2; 9 nucleotides agree with TRBD1. CDR3 size: 16 residues. From germline, CDR1 is SGHNT and CDR2 YYREEE (reference sequence). V lost 4 bases, J lost 0 bases, and 7 bases stayed unmatched. CDR3 DNA sequence: TGTGCCAGCAGCCCGACAGGGGGGAGAGCTAACTATGGCTACACCTTC. The encoded protein is CASSPTGGRANYGYTF.

The V gene is TRBV10-1, the J gene TRBJ2-3; D might be TRBD2 (6 bases). Germline V CDR1 and CDR2: WNHNN, SYGVQD (reference sequence). This CDR3 has 13 residues. Trimming removed 7 bases at V and 1 base at J, with 9 bases between. The CDR3 bases are TGCGCCAGCACACCGGGGGGCACAGATACGCAGTATTTT. It codes for CASTPGGTDTQYF.

Only one count was recorded for this clone. V is TRBV10-1 and J is TRBJ2-3, with TRBD2 as a possible D gene (6 bases). This CDR3 contains 14 residues. The germline V and J ends were trimmed by 10 bases and 5 bases, with 19 bases remaining between them. Per the germline V gene, CDR1 is WNHNN and CDR2 is SYGVQD (reference sequence). The CDR3 loop reads CATEAGGLGDTQYF. The CDR3, as DNA: TGCGCCACCGAGGCCGGGGGTCTCGGAGATACGCAGTATTTT.